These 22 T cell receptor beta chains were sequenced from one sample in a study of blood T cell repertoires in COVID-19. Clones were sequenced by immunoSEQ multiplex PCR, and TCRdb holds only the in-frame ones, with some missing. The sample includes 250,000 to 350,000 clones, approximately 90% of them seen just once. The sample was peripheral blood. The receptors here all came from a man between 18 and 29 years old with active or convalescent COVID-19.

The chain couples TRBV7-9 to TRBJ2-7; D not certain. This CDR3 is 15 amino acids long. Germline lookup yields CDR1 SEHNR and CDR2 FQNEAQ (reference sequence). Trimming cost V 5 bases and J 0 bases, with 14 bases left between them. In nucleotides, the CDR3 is TGTGCCAGCAGCCCTACGGCAACAGACTCCTACGAGCAGTACTTC. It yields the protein CASSPTATDSYEQYF.

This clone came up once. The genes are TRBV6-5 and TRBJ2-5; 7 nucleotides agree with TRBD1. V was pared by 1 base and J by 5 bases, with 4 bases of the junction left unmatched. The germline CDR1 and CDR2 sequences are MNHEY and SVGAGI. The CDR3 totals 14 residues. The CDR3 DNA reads TGTGCCAGCAGTTACTACAGGGGATCCGAGACCCAGTACTTC. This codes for CASSYYRGSETQYF.

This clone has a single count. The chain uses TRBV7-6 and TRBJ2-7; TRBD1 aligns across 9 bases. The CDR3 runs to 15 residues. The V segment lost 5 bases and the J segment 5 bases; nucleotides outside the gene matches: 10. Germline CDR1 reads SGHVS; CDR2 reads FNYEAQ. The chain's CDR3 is CASSTGDRVFHEQYF. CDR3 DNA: TGTGCCAGCAGCACCGGGGACAGGGTGTTCCACGAGCAGTACTTC.

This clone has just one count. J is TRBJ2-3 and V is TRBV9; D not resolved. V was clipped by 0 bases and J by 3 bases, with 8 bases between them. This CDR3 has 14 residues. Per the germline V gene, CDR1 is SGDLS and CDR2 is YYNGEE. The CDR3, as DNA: TGTGCCAGCAGCGTAGGGAGTAGTACAGATACGCAGTATTTT. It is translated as CASSVGSSTDTQYF. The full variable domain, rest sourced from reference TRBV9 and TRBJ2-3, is DSGVTQTPKHLITATGQRVTLRCSPRSGDLSVYWYQQSLDQGLQFLIQYYNGEERAKGNILERFSAQQFPDLHSELNLSSLELGDSALYFCASSVGSSTDTQYFGPGTRLTVL.

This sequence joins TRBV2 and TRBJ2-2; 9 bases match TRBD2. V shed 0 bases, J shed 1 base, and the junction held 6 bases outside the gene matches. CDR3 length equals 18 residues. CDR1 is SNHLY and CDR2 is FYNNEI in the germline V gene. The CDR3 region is CASSEALGTSLNTGELFF. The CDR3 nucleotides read TGTGCCAGCAGTGAAGCGCTTGGGACTAGCCTGAACACCGGGGAGCTGTTTTTT.

CDR3 amino acids: CASSGVMFDEQFF. The CDR3 nucleotides read TGTGCCAGCAGCGGGGTTATGTTCGATGAGCAGTTCTTC. The chain is built from TRBV2 and TRBJ2-1, with a tentative D call TRBD2 (5 bases). The CDR3 extends over 13 amino acids. The V end was cut by 6 bases, the J end by 8 bases, with 14 bases between. Germline assignment: CDR1 SNHLY and CDR2 FYNNEI.

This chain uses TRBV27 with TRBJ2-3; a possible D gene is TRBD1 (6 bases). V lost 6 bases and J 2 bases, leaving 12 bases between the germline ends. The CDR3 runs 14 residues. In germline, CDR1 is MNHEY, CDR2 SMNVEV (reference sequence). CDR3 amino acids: CASSRRTDTDTQYF. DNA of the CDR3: TGTGCCAGCAGCAGACGGACAGACACAGATACGCAGTATTTT.

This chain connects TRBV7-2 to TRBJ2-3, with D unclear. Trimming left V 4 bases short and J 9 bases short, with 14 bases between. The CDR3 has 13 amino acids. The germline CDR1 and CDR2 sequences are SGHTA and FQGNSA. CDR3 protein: CASSSPTMITQYF. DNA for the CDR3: TGTGCCAGCAGCTCCCCCACTATGATCACGCAGTATTTT.

The CDR3 spells CASSLGGTVSYNEQFF. CDR3 sequence (DNA): TGTGCCAGCAGCCTTGGGGGGACAGTTTCCTACAATGAGCAGTTCTTC. The V gene is TRBV7-3, the J gene TRBJ2-1, with TRBD1 as a possible D gene (7 bases). The CDR3 is 16 residues long. V was clipped by 5 bases and J by 1 base, with 15 bases between them. The germline gives CDR1 SGHTA, CDR2 FQGTGA.

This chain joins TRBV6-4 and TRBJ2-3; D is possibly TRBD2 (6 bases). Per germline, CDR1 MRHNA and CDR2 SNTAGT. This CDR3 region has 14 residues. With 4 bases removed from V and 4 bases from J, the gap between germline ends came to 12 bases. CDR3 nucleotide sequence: TGTGCCAGCAGTGCCGCCTCTAGCGCAGATACGCAGTATTTT. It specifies CASSAASSADTQYF.

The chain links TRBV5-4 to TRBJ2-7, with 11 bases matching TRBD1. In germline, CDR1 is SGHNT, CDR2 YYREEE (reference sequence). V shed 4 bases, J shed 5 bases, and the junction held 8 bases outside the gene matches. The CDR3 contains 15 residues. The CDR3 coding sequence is TGTGCCAGCAGCCGAACTTGGACAGGGGGCAACGAGCAGTACTTC. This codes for CASSRTWTGGNEQYF.

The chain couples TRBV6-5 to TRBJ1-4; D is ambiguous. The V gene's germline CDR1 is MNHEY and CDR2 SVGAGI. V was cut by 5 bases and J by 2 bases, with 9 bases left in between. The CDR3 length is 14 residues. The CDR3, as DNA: TGTGCCAGCAGTCGGGATGGGACTAATGAAAAACTGTTTTTT. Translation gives CASSRDGTNEKLFF.

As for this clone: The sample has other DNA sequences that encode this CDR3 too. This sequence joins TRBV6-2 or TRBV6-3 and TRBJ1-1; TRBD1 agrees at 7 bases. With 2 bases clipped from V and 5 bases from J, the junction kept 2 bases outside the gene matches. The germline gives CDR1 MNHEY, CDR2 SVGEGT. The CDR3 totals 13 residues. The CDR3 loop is CASSYRGRTEAFF. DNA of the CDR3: TGTGCCAGCAGTTACAGGGGGCGTACTGAAGCTTTCTTT.

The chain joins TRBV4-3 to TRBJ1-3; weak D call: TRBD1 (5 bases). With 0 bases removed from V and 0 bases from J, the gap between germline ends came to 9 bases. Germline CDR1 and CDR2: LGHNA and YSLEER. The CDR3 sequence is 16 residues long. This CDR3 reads CASSQDRGVSGNTIYF. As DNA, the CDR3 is TGCGCCAGCAGCCAAGACCGGGGGGTCTCTGGAAACACCATATATTTT.

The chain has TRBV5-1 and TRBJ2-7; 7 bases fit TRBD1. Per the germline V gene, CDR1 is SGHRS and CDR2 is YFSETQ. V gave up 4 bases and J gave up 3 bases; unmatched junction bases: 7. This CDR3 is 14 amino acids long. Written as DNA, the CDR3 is TGCGCCAGCAGCGCCACAGGGGACCTCTACGAGCAGTACTTC. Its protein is CASSATGDLYEQYF. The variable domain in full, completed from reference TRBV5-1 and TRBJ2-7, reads KAGVTQTPRYLIKTRGQQVTLSCSPISGHRSVSWYQQTPGQGLQFLFEYFSETQRNKGNFPGRFSGRQFSNSRSEMNVSTLELGDSALYLCASSATGDLYEQYFGPGTRLTVT.

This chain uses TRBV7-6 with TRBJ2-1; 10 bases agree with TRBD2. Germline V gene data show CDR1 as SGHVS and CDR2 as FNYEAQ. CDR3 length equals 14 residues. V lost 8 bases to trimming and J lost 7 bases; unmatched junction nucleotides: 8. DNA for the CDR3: TGTGCCAGCGGCAGCGGGAGGGGGAGTAATGAGCAGTTCTTC. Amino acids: CASGSGRGSNEQFF.

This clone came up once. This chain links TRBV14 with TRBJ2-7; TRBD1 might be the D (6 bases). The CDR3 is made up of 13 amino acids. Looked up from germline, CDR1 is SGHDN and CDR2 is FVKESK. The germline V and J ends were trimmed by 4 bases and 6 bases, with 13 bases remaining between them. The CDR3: CASSRVQGSEQYF. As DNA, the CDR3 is TGTGCCAGCAGCCGAGTACAGGGTAGCGAGCAGTACTTC. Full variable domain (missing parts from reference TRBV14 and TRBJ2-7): EAGVTQFPSHSVIEKGQTVTLRCDPISGHDNLYWYRRVMGKEIKFLLHFVKESKQDESGMPNNRFLAERTGGTYSTLKVQPAELEDSGVYFCASSRVQGSEQYFGPGTRLTVT.

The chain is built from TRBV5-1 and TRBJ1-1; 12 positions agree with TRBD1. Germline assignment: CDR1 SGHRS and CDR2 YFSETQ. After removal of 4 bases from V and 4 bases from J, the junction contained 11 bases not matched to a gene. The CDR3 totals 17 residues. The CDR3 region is CASSIQGQGAVGTEAFF. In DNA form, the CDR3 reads TGCGCCAGCAGCATTCAGGGACAGGGGGCGGTTGGCACTGAAGCTTTCTTT.

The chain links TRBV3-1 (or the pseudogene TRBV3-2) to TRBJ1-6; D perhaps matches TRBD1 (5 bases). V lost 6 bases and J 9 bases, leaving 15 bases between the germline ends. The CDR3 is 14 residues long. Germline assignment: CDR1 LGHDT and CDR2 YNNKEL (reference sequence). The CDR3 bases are TGTGCCAGCAGTTCGGTAGGGGTCTCTTCACCCCTCCACTTT. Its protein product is CASSSVGVSSPLHF.

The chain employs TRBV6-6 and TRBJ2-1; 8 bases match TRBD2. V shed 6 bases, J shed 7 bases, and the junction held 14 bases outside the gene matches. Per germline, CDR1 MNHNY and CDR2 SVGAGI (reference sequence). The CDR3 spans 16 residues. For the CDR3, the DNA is TGTGCCAGCAGAGGTATTGGGACTAGGGTTTTAAATGAGCAGTTCTTC. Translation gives CASRGIGTRVLNEQFF.

The CDR3 loop is CASSPTQVNTEAFF. The DNA for the CDR3 is TGTGCCAGCTCACCCACACAGGTGAACACTGAAGCTTTCTTT. J is TRBJ1-1 and V is TRBV18; D may be TRBD1 (5 bases). The CDR3 is 14 amino acids. Germline V gene lookup returns CDR1 KGHSH and CDR2 LQKENI. Trimming removed 3 bases from V and 0 bases from J, with 8 bases in between.

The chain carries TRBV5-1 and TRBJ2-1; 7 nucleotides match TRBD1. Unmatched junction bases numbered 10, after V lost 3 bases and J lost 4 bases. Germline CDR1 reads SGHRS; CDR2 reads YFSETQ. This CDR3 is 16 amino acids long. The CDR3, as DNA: TGCGCCAGCAGCTGGCGGACAGGAGATTTATACAATGAGCAGTTCTTC. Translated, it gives CASSWRTGDLYNEQFF.